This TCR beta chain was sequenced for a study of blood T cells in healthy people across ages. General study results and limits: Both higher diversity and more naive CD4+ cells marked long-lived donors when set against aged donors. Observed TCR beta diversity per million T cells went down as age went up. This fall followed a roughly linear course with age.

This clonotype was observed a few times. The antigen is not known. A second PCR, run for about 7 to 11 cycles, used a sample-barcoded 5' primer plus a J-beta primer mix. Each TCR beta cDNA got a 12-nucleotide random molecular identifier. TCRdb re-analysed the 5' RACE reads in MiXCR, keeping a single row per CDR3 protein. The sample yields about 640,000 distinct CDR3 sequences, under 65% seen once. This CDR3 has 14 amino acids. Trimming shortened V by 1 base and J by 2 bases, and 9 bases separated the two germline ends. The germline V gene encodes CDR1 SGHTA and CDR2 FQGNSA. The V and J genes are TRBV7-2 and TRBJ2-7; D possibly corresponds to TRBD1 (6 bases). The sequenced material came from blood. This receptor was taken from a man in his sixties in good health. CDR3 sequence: CASSLDWGPYEQYF. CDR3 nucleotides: TGTGCCAGCAGCTTAGATTGGGGGCCCTACGAGCAGTACTTC.